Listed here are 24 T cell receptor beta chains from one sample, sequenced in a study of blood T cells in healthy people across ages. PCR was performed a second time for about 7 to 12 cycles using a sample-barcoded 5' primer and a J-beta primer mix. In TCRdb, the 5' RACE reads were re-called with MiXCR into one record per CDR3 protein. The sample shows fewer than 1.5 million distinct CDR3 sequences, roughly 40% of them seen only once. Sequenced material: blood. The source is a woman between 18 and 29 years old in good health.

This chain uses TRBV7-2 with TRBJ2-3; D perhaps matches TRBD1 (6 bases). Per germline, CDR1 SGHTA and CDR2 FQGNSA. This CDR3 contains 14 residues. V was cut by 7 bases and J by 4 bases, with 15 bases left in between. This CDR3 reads CASTVGGSADTQYF. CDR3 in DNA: TGTGCCAGCACCGTAGGGGGTTCCGCAGATACGCAGTATTTT. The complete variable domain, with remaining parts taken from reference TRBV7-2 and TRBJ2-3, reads GAGVSQSPSNKVTEKGKDVELRCDPISGHTALYWYRQSLGQGLEFLIYFQGNSAPDKSGLPSDRFSAERTGGSVSTLTIQRTQQEDSAVYLCASTVGGSADTQYFGPGTRLTVL.

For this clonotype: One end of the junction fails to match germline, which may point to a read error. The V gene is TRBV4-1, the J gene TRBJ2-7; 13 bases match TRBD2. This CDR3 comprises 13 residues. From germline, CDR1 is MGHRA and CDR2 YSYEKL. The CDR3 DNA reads TGTGCCAGCAGCCAGGGACTAGCGGGAGAGCAGTACTTC. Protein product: CASSQGLAGEQYF.

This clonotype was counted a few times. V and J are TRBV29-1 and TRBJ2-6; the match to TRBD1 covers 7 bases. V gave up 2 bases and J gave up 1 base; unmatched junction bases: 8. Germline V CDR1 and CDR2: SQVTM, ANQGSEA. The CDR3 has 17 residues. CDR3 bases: TGCAGCGTTGAACTCGGACAGGAAAATTCTGGGGCCAACGTCCTGACTTTC. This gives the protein CSVELGQENSGANVLTF.

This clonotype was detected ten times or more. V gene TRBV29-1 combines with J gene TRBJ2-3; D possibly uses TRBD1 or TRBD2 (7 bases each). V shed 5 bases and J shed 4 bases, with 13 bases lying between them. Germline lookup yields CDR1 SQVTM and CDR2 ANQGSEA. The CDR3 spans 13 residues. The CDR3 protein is CSVSPGGADTQYF. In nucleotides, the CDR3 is TGCAGCGTTAGTCCAGGGGGGGCAGATACGCAGTATTTT.

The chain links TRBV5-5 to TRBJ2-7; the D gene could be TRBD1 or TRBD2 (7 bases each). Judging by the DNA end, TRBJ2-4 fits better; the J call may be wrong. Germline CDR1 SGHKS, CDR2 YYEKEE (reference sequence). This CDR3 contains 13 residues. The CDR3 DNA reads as TGTGCCAGCAGCGTGACAGGGAGGGACATTCAGTACTTC. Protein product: CASSVTGRDIQYF.

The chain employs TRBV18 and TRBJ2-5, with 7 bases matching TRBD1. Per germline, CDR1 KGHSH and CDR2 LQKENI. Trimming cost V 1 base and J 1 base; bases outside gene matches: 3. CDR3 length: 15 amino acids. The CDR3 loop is CASSPQTGLQETQYF. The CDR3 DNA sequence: TGTGCCAGCTCACCACAGACAGGGCTCCAAGAGACCCAGTACTTC.

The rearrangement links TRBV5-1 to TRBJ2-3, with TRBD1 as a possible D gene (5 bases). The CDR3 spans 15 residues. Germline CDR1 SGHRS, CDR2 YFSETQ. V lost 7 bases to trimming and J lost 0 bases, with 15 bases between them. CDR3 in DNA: TGCGCCAGCTCCGAGACAGACCACAGCACAGATACGCAGTATTTT. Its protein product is CASSETDHSTDTQYF. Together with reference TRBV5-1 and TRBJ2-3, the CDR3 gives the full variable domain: KAGVTQTPRYLIKTRGQQVTLSCSPISGHRSVSWYQQTPGQGLQFLFEYFSETQRNKGNFPGRFSGRQFSNSRSEMNVSTLELGDSALYLCASSETDHSTDTQYFGPGTRLTVL.

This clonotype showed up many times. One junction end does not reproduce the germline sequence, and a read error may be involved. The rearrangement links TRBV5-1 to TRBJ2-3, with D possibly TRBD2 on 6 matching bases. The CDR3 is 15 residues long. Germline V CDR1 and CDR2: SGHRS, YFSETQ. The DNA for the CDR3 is TGTGCCAGCAGCTTAGGCGGGAAGAGCACAGATACGCAGTATTTT. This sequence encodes CASSLGGKSTDTQYF. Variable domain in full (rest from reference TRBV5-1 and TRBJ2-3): KAGVTQTPRYLIKTRGQQVTLSCSPISGHRSVSWYQQTPGQGLQFLFEYFSETQRNKGNFPGRFSGRQFSNSRSEMNVSTLELGDSALYLCASSLGGKSTDTQYFGPGTRLTVL.

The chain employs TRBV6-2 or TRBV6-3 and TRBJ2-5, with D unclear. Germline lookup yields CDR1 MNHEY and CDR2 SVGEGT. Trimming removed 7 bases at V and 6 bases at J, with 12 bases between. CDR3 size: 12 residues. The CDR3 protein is CASTETQKTQYF. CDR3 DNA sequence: TGTGCCAGCACCGAAACTCAAAAGACCCAGTACTTC.

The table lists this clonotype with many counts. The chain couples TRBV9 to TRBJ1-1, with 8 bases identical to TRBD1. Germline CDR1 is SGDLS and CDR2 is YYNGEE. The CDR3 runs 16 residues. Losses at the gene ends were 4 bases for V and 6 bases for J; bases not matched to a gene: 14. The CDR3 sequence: CASSPRTGTLYAEAFF. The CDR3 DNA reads TGTGCCAGCAGCCCCCGGACAGGGACCCTTTACGCTGAAGCTTTCTTT.

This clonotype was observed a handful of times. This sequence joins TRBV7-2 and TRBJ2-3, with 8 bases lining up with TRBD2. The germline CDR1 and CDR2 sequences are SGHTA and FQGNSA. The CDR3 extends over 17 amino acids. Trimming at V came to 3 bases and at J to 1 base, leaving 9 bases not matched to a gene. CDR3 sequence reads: CASSFQGAGVGTDTQYF. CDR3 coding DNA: TGTGCCAGCAGCTTCCAAGGAGCGGGAGTCGGCACAGATACGCAGTATTTT.

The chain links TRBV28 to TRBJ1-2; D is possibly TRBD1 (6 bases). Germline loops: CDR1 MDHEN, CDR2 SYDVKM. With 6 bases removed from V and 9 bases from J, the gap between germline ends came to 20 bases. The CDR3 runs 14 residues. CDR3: CASSLRGRLVRYTF. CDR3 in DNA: TGTGCCAGCAGCCTACGGGGGCGCCTTGTCCGCTACACCTTC.

The CDR3, as DNA: TGTGCCAGCAGCCTGGAGGGACAGGGTTTCTACGAGCAGTACTTC. Translated, it gives CASSLEGQGFYEQYF. The V gene is TRBV5-5, the J gene TRBJ2-7; 9 bases map to TRBD1. The V gene's germline CDR1 is SGHKS and CDR2 YYEKEE (reference sequence). This CDR3 is built from 15 residues. J was trimmed by 3 bases and V by 4 bases; bases with no gene match: 8.

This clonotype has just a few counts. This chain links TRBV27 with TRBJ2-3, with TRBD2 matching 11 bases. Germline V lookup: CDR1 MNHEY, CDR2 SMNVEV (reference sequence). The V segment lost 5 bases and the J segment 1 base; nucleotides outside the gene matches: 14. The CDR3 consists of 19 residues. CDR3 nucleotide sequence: TGTGCCAGCAGTCTAGGGGGGACTAGCGGAACCAGACGCACAGATACGCAGTATTTT. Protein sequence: CASSLGGTSGTRRTDTQYF.

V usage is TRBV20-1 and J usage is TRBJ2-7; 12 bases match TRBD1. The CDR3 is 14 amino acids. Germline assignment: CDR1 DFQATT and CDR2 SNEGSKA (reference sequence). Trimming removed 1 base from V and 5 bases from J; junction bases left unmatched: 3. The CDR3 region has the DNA TGCAGTGCTAGAGGGGGACAGGGGGCAAACGAGCAGTACTTC. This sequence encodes CSARGGQGANEQYF.

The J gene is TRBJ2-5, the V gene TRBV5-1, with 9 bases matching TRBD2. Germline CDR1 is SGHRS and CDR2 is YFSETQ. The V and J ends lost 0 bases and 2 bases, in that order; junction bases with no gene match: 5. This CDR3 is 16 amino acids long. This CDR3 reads CASSLGSSGTQETQYF. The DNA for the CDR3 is TGCGCCAGCAGCTTGGGGTCTAGCGGGACACAAGAGACCCAGTACTTC.

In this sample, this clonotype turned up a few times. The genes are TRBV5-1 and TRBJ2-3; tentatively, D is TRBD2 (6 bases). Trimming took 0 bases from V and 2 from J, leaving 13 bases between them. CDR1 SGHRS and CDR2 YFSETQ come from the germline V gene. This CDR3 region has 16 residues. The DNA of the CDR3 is TGCGCCAGCAGCTTGGAGTCGCGGGGCTACACAGATACGCAGTATTTT. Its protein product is CASSLESRGYTDTQYF.

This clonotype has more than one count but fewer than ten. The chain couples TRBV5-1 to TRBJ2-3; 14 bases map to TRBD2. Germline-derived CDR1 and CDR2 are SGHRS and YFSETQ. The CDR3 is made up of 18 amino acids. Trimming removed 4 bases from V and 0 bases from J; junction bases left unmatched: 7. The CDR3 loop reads CASSPGLAGAKSTDTQYF. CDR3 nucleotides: TGCGCCAGCAGCCCGGGACTAGCGGGGGCCAAAAGCACAGATACGCAGTATTTT.

The chain's CDR3 is CASSFDGGHQYNEQFF. CDR3 sequence (DNA): TGTGCCAGCAGTTTCGATGGGGGACATCAGTACAATGAGCAGTTCTTC. The rearrangement uses TRBV28 and TRBJ2-1; D is perhaps TRBD1 (6 bases). Germline loops: CDR1 MDHEN, CDR2 SYDVKM. V was clipped by 3 bases and J by 4 bases, with 16 bases between them. CDR3 size: 16 residues.

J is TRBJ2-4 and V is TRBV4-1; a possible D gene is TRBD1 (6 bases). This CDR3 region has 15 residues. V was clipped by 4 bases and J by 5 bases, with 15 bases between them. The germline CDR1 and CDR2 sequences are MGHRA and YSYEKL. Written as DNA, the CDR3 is TGCGCCAGCAGCCCAAGATATTCAGGGGAAAACATTCAGTACTTC. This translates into CASSPRYSGENIQYF.

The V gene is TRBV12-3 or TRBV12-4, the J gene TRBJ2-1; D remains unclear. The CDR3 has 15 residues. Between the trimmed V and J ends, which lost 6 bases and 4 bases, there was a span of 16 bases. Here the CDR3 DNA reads TGTGCCAGCAGCCCGGACGGAGTCGGGTACAATGAGCAGTTCTTC. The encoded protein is CASSPDGVGYNEQFF.

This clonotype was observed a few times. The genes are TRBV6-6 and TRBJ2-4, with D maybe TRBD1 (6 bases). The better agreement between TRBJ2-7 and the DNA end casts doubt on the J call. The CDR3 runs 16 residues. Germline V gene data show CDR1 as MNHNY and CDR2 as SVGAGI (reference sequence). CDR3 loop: CASSYSWTVGLYEQYF. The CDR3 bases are TGTGCCAGCAGTTATTCGTGGACAGTGGGGCTCTACGAGCAGTACTTC.

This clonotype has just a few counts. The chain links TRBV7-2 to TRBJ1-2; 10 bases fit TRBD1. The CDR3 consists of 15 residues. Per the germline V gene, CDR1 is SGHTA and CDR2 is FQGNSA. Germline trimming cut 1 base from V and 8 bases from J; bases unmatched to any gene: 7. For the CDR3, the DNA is TGTGCCAGCAGCTTAGTCACCGGGACAGGGGTGGGCTACACCTTC. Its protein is CASSLVTGTGVGYTF.

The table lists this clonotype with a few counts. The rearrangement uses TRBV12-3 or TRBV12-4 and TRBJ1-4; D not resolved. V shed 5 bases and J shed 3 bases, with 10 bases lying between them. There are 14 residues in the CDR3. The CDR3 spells CASSLLKANEKLFF. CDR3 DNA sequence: TGTGCCAGCAGTCTCCTAAAGGCTAATGAAAAACTGTTTTTT.